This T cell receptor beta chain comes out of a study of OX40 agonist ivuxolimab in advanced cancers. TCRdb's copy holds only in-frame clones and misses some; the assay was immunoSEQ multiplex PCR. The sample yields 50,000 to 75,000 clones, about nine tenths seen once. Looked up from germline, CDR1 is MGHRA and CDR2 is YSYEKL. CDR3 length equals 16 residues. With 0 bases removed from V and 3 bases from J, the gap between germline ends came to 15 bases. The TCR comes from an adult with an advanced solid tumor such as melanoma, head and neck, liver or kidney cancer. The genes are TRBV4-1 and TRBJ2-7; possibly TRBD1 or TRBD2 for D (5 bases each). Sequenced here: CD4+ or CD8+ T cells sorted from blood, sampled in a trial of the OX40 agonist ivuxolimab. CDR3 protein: CASSQDLARGSYEQYF. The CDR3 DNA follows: TGCGCCAGCAGCCAAGATCTTGCGAGGGGAAGCTACGAGCAGTACTTC.